The 19 T cell receptor beta chains listed next were all sequenced from one sample in a study of technical replicates of blood from several donors. Libraries were prepared by immunoSEQ multiplex PCR; TCRdb keeps only in-frame clonotypes and omits some of them. Among around 15,000 clones listed, over 75% were seen once. Sequencing was carried out using PBMCs. The receptors were sampled from a human donor in good health.

The chain recombines TRBV7-2 with TRBJ2-3; 14 bases agree with TRBD2. This CDR3 spans 18 amino acids. The V gene's germline CDR1 is SGHTA and CDR2 FQGNSA. Trimming took 0 bases from V and 7 from J; bases not matched to a gene: 9. The CDR3 DNA is TGTGCCAGCAGCTTAGCTCGTCCCGGGACTAGCGGGAGTTATACGCAGTATTTT. Residues: CASSLARPGTSGSYTQYF.

The rearrangement joins TRBV6-6 to TRBJ2-5; perhaps TRBD1 as D (6 bases). The V gene's germline CDR1 is MNHNY and CDR2 SVGAGI (reference sequence). The CDR3 is 12 amino acids. Trimming pared 7 bases from V and 5 bases from J, leaving 11 bases between. CDR3 DNA: TGTGCCAGCACCGGACAGCGGGAGACCCAGTACTTC. It translates to CASTGQRETQYF.

The sample holds a few counts of this clone. In DNA form, the CDR3 reads TGTGCCAGCAGTGAAGCTGACGCCTCTTCAGAGGCGCAGTATTTT. It encodes CASSEADASSEAQYF. The chain employs TRBV6-1 and TRBJ2-3; D is uncertain. CDR1 is MNHNS and CDR2 is SASEGT in the germline V gene. V shed 0 bases and J shed 10 bases, with 17 bases lying between them. The CDR3 is made up of 15 amino acids.

This rearrangement joins TRBV10-2 to TRBJ2-7, with D uncertain. The CDR3 runs 12 residues. Per the germline V gene, CDR1 is WSHSY and CDR2 is SAAADI. Between the trimmed V and J ends, which lost 2 bases and 6 bases, there was a span of 8 bases. CDR3 amino acids: CASSENRGEQYF. In nucleotides, the CDR3 is TGCGCCAGCAGTGAGAATAGAGGCGAGCAGTACTTC.

This chain links TRBV6-4 with TRBJ2-1; TRBD2 aligns across 7 bases. The CDR3 is made up of 16 amino acids. Germline CDR1 is MRHNA and CDR2 is SNTAGT. Trimming at V came to 5 bases and at J to 3 bases, leaving 10 bases not matched to a gene. The CDR3 sequence: CASSPSRDYNYNEQFF. As DNA, the CDR3 is TGTGCCAGCAGTCCATCCCGGGACTATAACTACAATGAGCAGTTCTTC.

This clone was seen a single time. The chain employs TRBV4-2 and TRBJ2-7; 11 nucleotides line up with TRBD2. V shed 1 base and J 3 bases; nucleotides not matched to a gene: 8. The CDR3 loop spans 17 amino acids. Per the germline V gene, CDR1 is LGHNA and CDR2 is YNFKEQ. The CDR3 coding sequence is TGTGCCAGCAGCCAAGGGCTAGCGGGAGGCTCCGTCTACGAGCAGTACTTC. This codes for CASSQGLAGGSVYEQYF.

This chain links TRBV13 with TRBJ1-2; D is undetermined. CDR3 length: 14 residues. Deletions cut 3 bases from V and 1 base from J, with 9 bases between. Per germline, CDR1 PRHDT and CDR2 FYEKMQ (reference sequence). In DNA, the CDR3 is TGTGCCAGCAGCTTCGGTTGGTTTAACTATGGCTACACCTTC. It specifies CASSFGWFNYGYTF. The full variable domain, in which reference TRBV13 and TRBJ1-2 provide the parts outside the CDR3, is AAGVIQSPRHLIKEKRETATLKCYPIPRHDTVYWYQQGPGQDPQFLISFYEKMQSDKGSIPDRFSAQQFSDYHSELNMSSLELGDSALYFCASSFGWFNYGYTFGSGTRLTVV.

The sample holds one count of this clone. The chain employs TRBV5-1 and TRBJ2-1; maybe TRBD1 (6 bases). V was cut by 4 bases and J by 9 bases, with 20 bases left in between. The CDR3 consists of 15 residues. Germline V gives CDR1 SGHRS, CDR2 YFSETQ. The CDR3 nucleotides read TGCGCCAGCAGCCAAGTCGGACAGTCATTGGGTGAGCAGTTCTTC. Translating gives CASSQVGQSLGEQFF.

The chain recombines TRBV6-1 with TRBJ2-2; D is perhaps TRBD1 (5 bases). The V gene lost 4 bases and the J gene lost 1 base, with 13 bases spanning the gap. CDR1 and CDR2 (germline): MNHNS, SASEGT. CDR3 length: 16 amino acids. The CDR3 bases are TGTGCCAGCAGTGGCAGGGCAGGAGAGAACACCGGGGAGCTGTTTTTT. This gives the protein CASSGRAGENTGELFF.

V usage is TRBV15 and J usage is TRBJ1-5, with 7 bases fitting TRBD1. V lost 1 base and J lost 4; bases outside the gene matches: 22. The CDR3 length is 21 residues. Germline V lookup: CDR1 LNHNV, CDR2 YYDKDF (reference sequence). CDR3 nucleotides: TGTGCCACCAGCAGAGCTTGGGGAGACAGGGTGTTGACTAGGCGTAATCAGCCCCAGCATTTT. Its translation: CATSRAWGDRVLTRRNQPQHF.

A single count supports this clone. The J gene is TRBJ2-7, the V gene TRBV5-1; 10 nucleotides agree with TRBD1. The J segment lost 5 bases and the V segment lost 1 base, leaving 9 bases of the junction unmatched. The V gene's germline CDR1 is SGHRS and CDR2 YFSETQ. CDR3 size: 16 residues. CDR3 sequence reads: CASSLSGDRGLDEQYF. The CDR3 nucleotides are TGCGCCAGCAGCTTGTCTGGGGACAGGGGTCTCGACGAGCAGTACTTC.

The chain uses TRBV15 and TRBJ2-7, with 7 bases identical to TRBD1. There are 16 residues in the CDR3. Germline assignment: CDR1 LNHNV and CDR2 YYDKDF (reference sequence). Trimming at V came to 3 bases and at J to 6 bases, leaving 14 bases not matched to a gene. CDR3 in amino acids: CATSSKISGQRSEQYF. CDR3 sequence (DNA): TGTGCCACCAGCAGTAAGATATCGGGACAGAGGAGCGAGCAGTACTTC.

This clone was seen once. V usage is TRBV10-3 and J usage is TRBJ2-1; TRBD2 matches at 7 bases. Germline CDR1 ENHRY, CDR2 SYGVKD. The CDR3 is 13 amino acids. With V trimmed by 3 bases and J by 9 bases, 5 bases remained unmatched. The DNA for the CDR3 is TGTGCCATCAGTGAACTAGCGAGGGGTGAGCAGTTCTTC. Its protein is CAISELARGEQFF.

This chain links TRBV5-1 with TRBJ1-5; D perhaps matches TRBD1 (6 bases). The CDR3 has 15 residues. Trimming removed 4 bases from V and 1 base from J, with 12 bases in between. Germline assignment: CDR1 SGHRS and CDR2 YFSETQ. The CDR3 nucleotides read TGCGCCAGCAGCGTAACAGGGCAGAGCAATCAGCCCCAGCATTTT. It yields the protein CASSVTGQSNQPQHF.

This clone was found once. The chain has TRBV28 and TRBJ2-3, with 11 bases fitting TRBD1. Trimming at V came to 7 bases and at J to 4 bases, leaving 4 bases not matched to a gene. CDR3 length equals 14 residues. Germline loops: CDR1 MDHEN, CDR2 SYDVKM. This CDR3 is CASTPGQGADTQYF. The CDR3 nucleotides are TGTGCCAGCACACCGGGACAGGGGGCAGATACGCAGTATTTT.

The rearrangement joins TRBV9 to TRBJ2-5; 7 bases are shared with TRBD2. This CDR3 is built from 17 residues. CDR1 and CDR2 from the germline V gene are SGDLS and YYNGEE. Trimming took 4 bases from V and 4 from J; bases not matched to a gene: 16. The CDR3 spells CASSPGGGSIRGETQYF. The CDR3 DNA sequence: TGTGCCAGCAGCCCCGGGGGAGGGTCAATACGGGGAGAGACCCAGTACTTC.

The rearrangement links TRBV5-1 to TRBJ1-4; 7 nucleotides align to TRBD1. The CDR3 sequence is 17 residues long. V shed 2 bases and J 2 bases; nucleotides not matched to a gene: 9. Germline V gives CDR1 SGHRS, CDR2 YFSETQ. For the CDR3, the DNA is TGCGCCAGCAGCTTCCGGCAGGGGGGCGCGACTAATGAAAAACTGTTTTTT. This translates into CASSFRQGGATNEKLFF.

The chain employs TRBV10-1 and TRBJ2-2, with unresolved D. The CDR3 extends over 16 amino acids. In germline, CDR1 is WNHNN, CDR2 SYGVQD (reference sequence). Deletions cut 6 bases from V and 5 bases from J, with 19 bases between. The CDR3 protein is CASREDVPGRTGELFF. The CDR3 DNA sequence: TGCGCCAGCAGAGAAGACGTCCCAGGAAGGACCGGGGAGCTGTTTTTT.

This clone was observed once. The chain employs TRBV15 and TRBJ2-1; the match to TRBD2 covers 8 bases. The V gene's germline CDR1 is LNHNV and CDR2 YYDKDF (reference sequence). Trimming cost V 8 bases and J 4 bases; bases outside gene matches: 10. The CDR3 is made up of 15 amino acids. CDR3 DNA: TGTGCCACCCTCCCCGGGACTAGGAATTACAATGAGCAGTTCTTC. Its translation: CATLPGTRNYNEQFF.